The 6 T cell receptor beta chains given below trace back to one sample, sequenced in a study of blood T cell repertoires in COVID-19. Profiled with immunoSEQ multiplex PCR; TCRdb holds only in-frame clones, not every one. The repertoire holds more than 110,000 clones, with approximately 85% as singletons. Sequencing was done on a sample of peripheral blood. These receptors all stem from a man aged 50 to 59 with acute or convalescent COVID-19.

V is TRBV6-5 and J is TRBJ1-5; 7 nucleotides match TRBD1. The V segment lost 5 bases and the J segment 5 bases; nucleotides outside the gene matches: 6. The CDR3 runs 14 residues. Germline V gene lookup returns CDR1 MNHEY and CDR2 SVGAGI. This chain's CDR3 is CASSKIGGDQPQHF. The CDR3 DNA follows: TGTGCCAGCAGTAAAATAGGGGGCGATCAGCCCCAGCATTTT.

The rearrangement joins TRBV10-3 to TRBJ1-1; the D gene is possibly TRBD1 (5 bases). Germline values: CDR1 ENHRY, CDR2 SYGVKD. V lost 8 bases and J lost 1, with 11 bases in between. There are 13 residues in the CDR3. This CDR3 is CAIGADTNTEAFF. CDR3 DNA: TGTGCCATCGGGGCAGATACGAACACTGAAGCTTTCTTT.

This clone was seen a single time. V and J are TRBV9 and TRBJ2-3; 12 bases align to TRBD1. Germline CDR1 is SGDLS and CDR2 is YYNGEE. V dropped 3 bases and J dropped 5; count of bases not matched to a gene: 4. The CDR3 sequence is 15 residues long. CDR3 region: CASSGGQGARDTQYF. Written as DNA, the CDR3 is TGTGCCAGCAGCGGGGGACAGGGGGCGAGAGATACGCAGTATTTT.

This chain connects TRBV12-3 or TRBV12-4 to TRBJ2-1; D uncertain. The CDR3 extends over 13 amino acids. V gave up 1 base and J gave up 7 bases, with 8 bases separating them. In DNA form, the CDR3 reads TGTGCCAGCAGTTTAGTTCTAGGAAATGAGCAGTTCTTC. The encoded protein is CASSLVLGNEQFF.

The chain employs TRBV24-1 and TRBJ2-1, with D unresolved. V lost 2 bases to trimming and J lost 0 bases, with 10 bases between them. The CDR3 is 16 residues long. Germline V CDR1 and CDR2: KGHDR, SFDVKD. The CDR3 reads CATSDSQVFSYNEQFF. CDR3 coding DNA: TGTGCCACCAGTGATTCGCAGGTGTTCTCCTACAATGAGCAGTTCTTC.

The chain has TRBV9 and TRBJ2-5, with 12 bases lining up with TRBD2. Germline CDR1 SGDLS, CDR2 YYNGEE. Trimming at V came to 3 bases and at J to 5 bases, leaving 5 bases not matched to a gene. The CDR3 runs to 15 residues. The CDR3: CASSATGTSGETQYF. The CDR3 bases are TGTGCCAGCAGCGCCACCGGGACTAGCGGGGAGACCCAGTACTTC.